The sequence of this T cell receptor beta chain was determined in a study of cytomegalovirus exposure and HLA in healthy donors (dated by TCRdb to 2015 to 2018). At the level of the whole study: An earlier analysis of roughly 500 of the donors reported more than 250 Gb of sequence data and 117 million unique TCR beta sequences from about 200 million T cells. In an earlier analysis of more than 550 of the donors, high-throughput TCR beta sequencing was used to judge whether each TCR beta V gene segment behaved as functional or pseudogenic. Genome-wide SNP genotypes for about three fifths of the 666 donors were used in a later genetic analysis, which treated that subset as a discovery cohort. The study profiled the T cell repertoires of around 700 subjects by immunosequencing and related them to cytomegalovirus serostatus. All discovery cohort repertoires had been generated on a single sequencing platform. In a later analysis, previously published TCR beta repertoires from several hundred donors were re-analyzed and high-resolution HLA genotyping was added so that TCR occurrence patterns could be studied. To predict cytomegalovirus infection status, the study brought together high-throughput TCR immunosequencing, statistical association of individual TCRs with disease status, and machine learning. A separate validation cohort of approximately 120 different subjects was used in addition to the roughly 700-subject first cohort. HLA typing included class I and class II loci at four-digit resolution. Typing coverage differed by locus: A, B, C, DRB1 and DQB1 were typed in roughly 620-640 donors, DQA1 in about 560, DPA1 in some 610, and DPB1 in approximately 450. Alongside the repertoire data, information on donor age, sex, ethnicity and CMV serostatus was compiled. An early release covering 550 to 700 HLA-typed donors comprised about 310 gigabases of sequencing data and roughly 86 million unique TCR sequences. Of the roughly 400 genotyped donors, around 81% fell in the genetic ancestry cluster associated with self-reported Caucasian donors. The aim of the study was to test whether cataloging public T cell receptors could identify signatures of past pathogen exposure. Because of strong linkage in the cohort, four or five DR-DQ haplotypes were treated as single units for association and clustering. The later analysis used no new phenotypic data to find candidate immune exposures, relying instead on TCR beta sequences and their occurrence across donors. Among roughly 400 genotyped donors of the cohort, an average of about 240,000 unique TCR beta nucleotide sequences were sequenced per donor, roughly a sixth of them non-productive.

General findings and caveats noted by the study authors: A cluster of highly shared sequence variants was judged likely to represent a technical artifact of the sequencing pipeline. Because some donors lacked HLA typing at each locus, the association tests relied only on the typed subset. In an earlier analysis of fewer than 700 of the donors, most TCR beta V segments appeared in productive rearrangements about 87% or about 30% of the time, broadly matching IMGT annotations. At a false discovery rate of 0.05, a later analysis linked about 17,000 TCR beta sequences to specific HLA alleles. Linkage disequilibrium might explain the correlated functional status among segregating V segments, but an unknown experimental factor could not be ruled out. A further reported finding was that TCR beta sequences accurately predicted the HLA-A and HLA-B alleles for most subjects in the first cohort. Because counts were too low, 15 to 20 rarely observed V segments, including chromosome 9 orphons, were excluded from the earlier analysis of fewer than 650 of the donors. In a later genetic analysis, fewer N-insertions in productive TCRs were reported among donors in an Asian-associated ancestry cluster than the 666-donor mean. In a later analysis, most CMV-associated TCR beta chains were found to appear HLA-restricted, with HLA associations seemingly driven largely by CMV exposure. In both the original and validation cohorts, the classifier was reported to diagnose cytomegalovirus status with high specificity and sensitivity. Assigning TCR associations to individual alleles was difficult when HLA alleles, especially DR and DQ, strongly co-occurred. Across donors, most TCR sequences were observed very rarely, whereas some public TCRs were present in many individuals. Compared with equally common non-associated chains, HLA-associated TCR beta chains in a later analysis were more clonally expanded and had lower generation probabilities. Three of the identified cytomegalovirus-associated TCR beta chains were confirmed in vitro to be specific for cytomegalovirus antigens. V-gene and J-gene trimming of TCR beta chains was associated with a missense DCLRE1C variant in a later genetic analysis, and the association was replicated in an independent cohort. Several of the top co-occurrence clusters appeared to be linked to parvovirus B19, influenza, CMV and Epstein-Barr virus, according to a later analysis. Immune exposure information for the cohort was limited to CMV serostatus. Some IMGT-functional V segments, including TRBV6-2 and TRBV6-3, could not be told apart with the 87-base-pair reads, so those segments were excluded. A later analysis found that TCR association rates varied across HLA loci, with DRB1 alleles showing the most associated TCRs and HLA-C alleles the fewest. The authors suggested that the approach could potentially be generalized to other disease states and immunological phenotypes. A total of 150 to 200 TCR beta chains were listed by the study as associated with cytomegalovirus. Only TCR beta chains were sequenced in this cohort, and the absence of alpha or paired-chain data limited detectable features. The presence/absence analyses assumed that sequencing depth was roughly uniform across donors, and that assumption may not be true.

The cohort comprised 550 to 700 healthy bone marrow donors. At the time of sampling, every cohort member was nominally healthy, though immune exposures that went unrecorded were likely present. The donor was CMV seronegative and belonged to the group of over 350 seronegative cohort members. A peripheral blood sample was collected from each donor, and TCR beta sequencing was performed on peripheral blood mononuclear cells. Genomic DNA extraction from the blood cell samples was performed with the Qiagen DNeasy Blood Extraction Kit. The junction carries 18 bases between V and J, which are trimmed by 0 bases and 7 bases respectively. The CDR3 covers 16 residues, taking in both the cysteine and the phenylalanine. The sequence is cut down to CDR3 DNA, 48 bases in frame from base 1. CDR1 LNHNV and CDR2 YYDKDF were looked up in the germline V gene (reference sequence). Of note for this clone: Its antigen specificity is not known.

Libraries were built with the immunoSEQ multiplex PCR assay. A mixture of 60 forward primers for TCR Vbeta segments and 13 reverse primers for TCR Jbeta segments was used in the multiplex PCR. A multiplex PCR assay on genomic DNA amplified the CDR3 region of rearranged TCR beta genes. On the Illumina HiSeq System, the amplified TCR beta libraries were sequenced as 87-base-pair reads. The authors processed their data as follows. A later analysis counted some 74 million unique TCR beta chains across the 666 repertoires, and around 9.9 million of these chains were shared by at least two donors. Raw reads were error-corrected and collapsed into unique sequences with a nearest-neighbor algorithm that merged closely related sequences to remove PCR and sequencing errors. To assign V, D and J gene segments, CDR3 sequences were aligned to IMGT reference sequences. For a sequence to be retained, a match of at least six nucleotides to both a V gene segment and a J gene segment was required. A rearrangement counted as productive if the CDR3 had no stop codons and remained in frame with V and J, and every other rearrangement counted as non-productive. CDR3 was defined by IMGT convention, running from the second conserved V-encoded cysteine to the conserved J-encoded phenylalanine. The earlier analysis of more than 450 of the donors excluded sequences that lacked an unambiguous match to a single V gene segment. In an earlier analysis of a few hundred of the donors, V segments were called functional above 56.7% productive rearrangements and were called segregating when the between-donor standard deviation exceeded 5%. A statistical classification framework was built to diagnose cytomegalovirus status from the catalog of TCR beta chain sequences. A later analysis assigned V and J genes by comparing TCR nucleotide sequences with IMGT/GENE-DB human TR gene sequences. In a later analysis, CDR3 sequences and most-parsimonious VDJ recombination scenarios were assigned using the TCRdist pipeline. A later analysis defined each TCR beta chain by its CDR3 amino acid sequence plus V-gene family, and excluded reads lacking a unique V-gene family. To address suspected cross-contamination and a sequencing artifact, a later analysis removed over 500 highly shared, low-generation-probability nucleotide sequences. For each public chain, a later analysis derived a clonal expansion index from normalized ranks of inferred template counts within each repertoire. Generation probabilities in a later analysis came from a VDJ recombination model fitted to out-of-frame rearrangements, and those results were checked against IGoR. In a later analysis, hypergeometric tests were used to score TCR-TCR, TCR-HLA and TCR-CMV co-occurrence, with a repertoire-size bias correction applied to TCR pairs. False discovery rates were estimated in a later analysis by permuting HLA or CMV assignments 20 times. A later analysis grouped co-occurring TCRs with DBSCAN, adding TCRdist sequence similarity when clustering within HLA-allele-positive subsets. Repertoires with fewer than 30,000 or more than 120,000 public chains were left out of co-occurrence clustering, as were a handful of repertoires with anomalous nucleotide sharing. What TCRdb holds here is the immuneACCESS table cut down to in-frame rearrangements. Part of the clones is not present; checked against another copy, under half of the missing clones reflect an unresolved V gene, and the others are unexplained. D and trimming come from the DNA, and the V and J calls and clone size come from that table. For this sample, the table gives 100,000 to 150,000 clones. The ten largest clones take up 1.5% to 1.7% of the sample.

Rearrangement joined TRBV15 to TRBJ1-2, with the D gene too uncertain to name. This TCR derives from a woman in her thirties or forties in good health and CMV-seronegative. Sequencing input: PBMCs. The nucleotide sequence is given as TGTGCCACCAGCAGAGATCCTGGGCAGATGAGTGGTGGCTACACCTTC. Its translation reads: CATSRDPGQMSGGYTF.